This T cell receptor (beta chain) was identified in a study of T-cell reconstitution after alpha-beta-depleted transplantation in children. During its preparation, the TCRbeta library received unique molecular identifiers. TCRdb re-derived calls from the PCR reads in MiXCR, one entry per CDR3 protein. There are 350,000 to 500,000 distinct CDR3 sequences in the sample; over 40% occur only once, and 25% to 30% lies in the top ten. V lost 0 bases and J lost 2, with 11 bases in between. This CDR3 is 15 amino acids long. Germline V gene data show CDR1 as MGHRA and CDR2 as YSYEKL. The clonotype was recovered from a girl under 10 years old with aplastic anemia, due to receive a stem cell transplant. This sample comprised PBMCs, obtained before TCRalphabeta/CD19-depleted stem cell transplant. The chain combines TRBV4-1 with TRBJ2-7, with D perhaps assigned TRBD1 or TRBD2 (6 bases each). CDR3 protein: CASSQETGATYEQYF. In DNA, the CDR3 is TGCGCCAGCAGCCAAGAGACGGGGGCCACCTACGAGCAGTACTTC.